These 9 T cell receptor beta chains share one sample of origin, sequenced in a study of response to subunit inactivated influenza vaccine. Via MiXCR, TCRdb re-called the RT-PCR reads, giving one row per CDR3 protein. The sample shows hundreds of thousands of distinct CDR3 sequences, about 10% of them seen only once. The sample consisted of PBMCs from blood, taken on the day of vaccination. The receptors here all came from a man between 50 and 59 years old who received an inactivated influenza vaccine.

The genes are TRBV5-6 and TRBJ1-1, with D hard to call. V gave up 1 base and J gave up 4 bases, with 8 bases separating them. The germline CDR1 and CDR2 sequences are SGHDT and YYEEEE. This CDR3 region has 13 residues. The CDR3 region is CASSLLRATEAFF. CDR3 in DNA: TGTGCCAGCAGCTTGCTGCGGGCCACTGAAGCTTTCTTT.

Many counts were recorded for this clonotype. This CDR3 is CASSLSWSTGNTIYF. CDR3 DNA: TGTGCCAGCAGCTTGTCCTGGAGCACTGGAAACACCATATATTTT. V is TRBV7-2 and J is TRBJ1-3; D call uncertain. This CDR3 is 15 amino acids long. From germline, CDR1 is SGHTA and CDR2 FQGNSA. V was shortened by 3 bases and J by 2 bases, with 11 bases between the two germline ends.

The sample holds a few counts of this clonotype. The chain uses TRBV11-2 and TRBJ2-3; D not certain. This CDR3 contains 14 residues. CDR1 is SGHAT and CDR2 is FQNNGV in the germline V gene. V was pared by 3 bases and J by 5 bases, with 12 bases between. The CDR3 spells CASSLFSLGDTQYF. Written as DNA, the CDR3 is TGTGCCAGCAGCTTGTTTTCTTTGGGAGATACGCAGTATTTT.

The rearrangement links TRBV28 to TRBJ2-3, with 12 bases fitting TRBD2. V lost 6 bases and J lost 5; bases outside the gene matches: 9. The CDR3 is made up of 16 amino acids. Germline assignment: CDR1 MDHEN and CDR2 SYDVKM. CDR3 nucleotides: TGTGCCAGCAGATCGAGTCTAGCGGGAGGGGGAGATACGCAGTATTTT. Translated: CASRSSLAGGGDTQYF.

This clonotype showed up just a few times. This sequence joins TRBV7-2 and TRBJ2-5; 8 bases align to TRBD2. The V and J ends lost 3 bases and 4 bases, in that order; junction bases with no gene match: 7. The germline V gene encodes CDR1 SGHTA and CDR2 FQGNSA. CDR3 length: 15 residues. The CDR3 sequence is CASSLDSGVIETQYF. Written as DNA, the CDR3 is TGTGCCAGCAGCTTGGATAGCGGGGTCATAGAGACCCAGTACTTC.

The rearrangement uses TRBV19 and TRBJ2-2; tentative D call: TRBD1 (6 bases). From germline, CDR1 is LNHDA and CDR2 SQIVND (reference sequence). Deletions cut 9 bases from V and 1 base from J, with 15 bases between. The CDR3 runs to 15 residues. Here the CDR3 DNA reads TGTGCCAGCCAGTTCCCAGGGGTGAACACCGGGGAGCTGTTTTTT. It encodes CASQFPGVNTGELFF.

This clonotype was recorded a few times. The V gene is TRBV5-1, the J gene TRBJ2-2; D might be TRBD2 (6 bases). Trimming took 4 bases from V and 6 from J, leaving 16 bases between them. The CDR3 sequence is 15 residues long. Per germline, CDR1 SGHRS and CDR2 YFSETQ. Written as DNA, the CDR3 is TGCGCCAGCAGCCCGGGAGATTCGATGGCCGGGGAGCTGTTTTTT. This translates into CASSPGDSMAGELFF. The full variable domain, in which reference TRBV5-1 and TRBJ2-2 provide the parts outside the CDR3, is KAGVTQTPRYLIKTRGQQVTLSCSPISGHRSVSWYQQTPGQGLQFLFEYFSETQRNKGNFPGRFSGRQFSNSRSEMNVSTLELGDSALYLCASSPGDSMAGELFFGEGSRLTVL.

This clonotype was counted at least ten times. This rearrangement joins TRBV5-1 to TRBJ2-7; D is uncertain. Trimming stripped 2 bases from V and 6 bases from J, with 18 bases between. CDR1 and CDR2 from the germline V gene are SGHRS and YFSETQ. The CDR3 runs 15 residues. CDR3 residues: CASSFRGSETTEQYF. The CDR3 DNA reads as TGCGCCAGCAGCTTTCGTGGGTCGGAGACGACCGAGCAGTACTTC.

This clonotype was seen ten or more times. The V gene is TRBV6-5, the J gene TRBJ1-4, with D hard to call. The CDR3 is 13 amino acids. Trimming cost V 1 base and J 8 bases, with 8 bases left between them. Germline V gene lookup returns CDR1 MNHEY and CDR2 SVGAGI. In DNA, the CDR3 is TGTGCCAGCAGTTACTACCAAGGGGAAAAACTGTTTTTT. Its protein is CASSYYQGEKLFF.